This TCR beta chain comes out of a study of control samples from healthy donors and cancer patients. Germline-derived CDR1 and CDR2 are SGHTS and YDEGEE. V was shortened by 7 bases and J by 4 bases, with 17 bases between the two germline ends. This CDR3 has 14 amino acids. This table comes from immunoSEQ multiplex PCR, and its TCRdb copy is limited to in-frame clones, with some not included. The data contain 150,000 to 200,000 clones, about 90% of them seen just once; the ten biggest clones take up 9.5% to 15%. Sequencing was carried out using blood. This sequence was found in a man aged 30 to 39 in good health. The V call is TRBV5-8, the J call TRBJ1-2, with a weak D call TRBD1 (5 bases). CDR3 sequence (DNA): TGTGCCAGCGGGCGGTGGGACGGCGCCTATGGCTACACCTTC. Protein sequence: CASGRWDGAYGYTF.